This is a list of T cell receptor beta chains from one sample in a study of T cell clones after liver transplantation. Clones were read by immunoSEQ multiplex PCR, and TCRdb kept only the in-frame ones, dropping some. The sample consists of about 99,000 clones, approximately 85% of them appearing once. The starting material was CD4+ T cells from blood, obtained before liver transplant. These receptors came from a human donor who received a liver transplant. Each CDR3 is given with its conserved first and last residue. Fields, in order: V gene, CDR3 protein.

>TRBV5-4
CASSLGQGNSPLHF
>TRBV6-1
CASSVRQGASDTQYF
>TRBV5-1
CASRRTGGGEEKLFF
>TRBV7-3
CASSSGWGDEQYF
>TRBV19
CASSPGQGAVEQYF
>TRBV7-9
CASSLGETEAFF
>TRBV10-1
CASWGDRGPNQPQHF
>TRBV5-1
CASSFNSFSSGNTIYF
>TRBV7-7
CASSLGIAGSQETQYF
>TRBV19
CASSTRPPGQGRGEKLFF
>TRBV6-1
CASTESVVSTDTQYF
>TRBV11-2
CASSARLALQDTQYF
>TRBV11-2
CASSFPGGLLVAKNIQYF
>TRBV28
CASSSGTPTIQETQYF
>TRBV11-2
CASSFLGGGDQPQHF
>TRBV27
CASSFGRGIYGYTF
>TRBV7-2
CASSTSGSTDTQYF
>TRBV23-1
CASSPTPDRGWIDNQPQHF
>TRBV6-1
CASRPYRVPGNEQFF
>TRBV5-4
CASSLWDSGQETQYF
>TRBV6-5
CASHDSLYEQYF
>TRBV6-5
CASSSPTSGTHNEQFF
>TRBV7-9
CASSLDGTGQETQYF
>TRBV28
CASRTGRRNTEAFF
>TRBV5-1
CASSLWGGGEYF
>TRBV19
CASVGRQGHQPQHF
>TRBV19
CASSIGPRRDLGLF
>TRBV4-1
CASNKSTDTQYF
>TRBV9
CASSVAGGGSNYGYTF
>TRBV6-1
CASSVWGRDQPQHF
>TRBV6-1
CASSAQGARGQPQHF
>TRBV5-4
CASSPRTLSYNEQFF
>TRBV11-2
CASSPSWGGSYNEQFF
>TRBV6-6
CASSSLLAGVGNEQFF
>TRBV9
CASSAPPSGRAPGGELFF
>TRBV7-7
CASSLFGENEKLFF
>TRBV9
CASSGLSVNTEAFF
>TRBV4-1
CASSHGDSGGIQYF
>TRBV5-4
CASSLDWGTGELFF
>TRBV5-4
CASSLVGQYTGELFF
>TRBV5-6
CASSLRRQGAGGYTF
>TRBV7-9
CASSLQTGLTDTQYF